The source of this T cell receptor beta chain is a study of cytomegalovirus exposure and HLA in healthy donors. About the study: Researchers previously reported finding 90 million to 130 million unique TCR beta sequences from 170 million or so T cells.

PCR was performed using 60 Vbeta and 13 Jbeta primers. Measured with immunoSEQ multiplex PCR; TCRdb has only the in-frame clones, and not every one. Among around 100,000 clones listed, 75% to 80% were seen once. V was clipped by 3 bases and J by 1 base; unmatched bases: 5. CDR3 length: 18 residues. CDR1 is SGHAT and CDR2 is FQNNGV in the germline V gene. The sample comprised PBMCs. This sequence joins TRBV11-2 and TRBJ2-3; 15 nucleotides agree with TRBD2. This receptor was identified in a male donor in good health and CMV-seropositive. The CDR3 protein is CASSLKGLAGGRTDTQYF. CDR3 bases: TGTGCCAGCAGCTTGAAAGGACTAGCGGGAGGGCGCACAGATACGCAGTATTTT.